The present T cell receptor beta chain was sequenced within a study of blood T cells in healthy people across ages. Findings of the study overall: Diversity was estimated from one million T cells, and these estimates were considered underestimates. While age rose, TCR beta diversity per million T cells dropped in a roughly linear way. Both higher diversity and more naive CD4+ cells marked long-lived donors when set against aged donors.

Next came a second PCR, run for about 7 to 12 cycles, which used a sample-barcoded 5' primer along with a J-beta primer mix. Each cDNA molecule received a tag from a template-switch adaptor that had 12 random nucleotides. In TCRdb, the 5' RACE reads were re-called with MiXCR into one record per CDR3 protein. The table lists 700,000 or so distinct CDR3 sequences, 20% to 25% of them singletons, with about 22% in the top ten. The count of this clonotype is one. Its antigen is unknown. The TCR sequence derives from a man aged 65-85 years in good health. The sample was blood.

The CDR3 is CASSEVWRANTEAFF. The CDR3 DNA reads as TGTGCCAGCAGTGAAGTTTGGAGGGCGAACACTGAAGCTTTCTTT. V and J are TRBV6-1 and TRBJ1-1; D ambiguous. The V gene lost 1 base and the J gene lost 1 base, with 10 bases spanning the gap. The germline V gene has CDR1 MNHNS and CDR2 SASEGT. The CDR3 has 15 residues.